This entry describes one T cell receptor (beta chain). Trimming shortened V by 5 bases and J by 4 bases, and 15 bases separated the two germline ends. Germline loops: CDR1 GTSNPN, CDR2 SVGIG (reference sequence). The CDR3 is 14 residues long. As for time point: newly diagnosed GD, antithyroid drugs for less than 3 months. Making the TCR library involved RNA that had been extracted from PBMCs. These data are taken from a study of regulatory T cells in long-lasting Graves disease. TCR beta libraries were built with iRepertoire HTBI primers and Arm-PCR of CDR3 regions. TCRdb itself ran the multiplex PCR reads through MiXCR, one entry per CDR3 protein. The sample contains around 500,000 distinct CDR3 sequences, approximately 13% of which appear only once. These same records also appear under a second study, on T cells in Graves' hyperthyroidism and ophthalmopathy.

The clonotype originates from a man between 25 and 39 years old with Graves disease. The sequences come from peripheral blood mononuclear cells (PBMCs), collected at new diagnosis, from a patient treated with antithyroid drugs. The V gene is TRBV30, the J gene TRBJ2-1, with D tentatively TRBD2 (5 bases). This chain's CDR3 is CAWGSPGIYNEQFF. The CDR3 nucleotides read TGTGCCTGGGGGAGTCCTGGGATTTACAATGAGCAGTTCTTC.